Presented here are 13 T cell receptor beta chains from one specimen sequenced in a study of shared clonotypes between healthy human individuals. Assay: immunoSEQ multiplex PCR; the TCRdb copy retains only in-frame clones and omits some. This sample yields about 1.1 million clones, of which roughly 74% are seen a single time; around 0.6% belongs to the top ten. Sequencing was done on a sample of memory CD4+ T cells from PBMCs. Subset defined: CD45RA-negative fraction. The source of these receptors is a young man in good health. Some clones in this sample may be carry-over from other donors' samples.

The V gene is TRBV7-2, the J gene TRBJ2-3; 11 nucleotides align to TRBD2. CDR3 length: 17 amino acids. The germline CDR1 and CDR2 sequences are SGHTA and FQGNSA. J lost 4 bases, V lost 2 bases, and 8 bases had no gene match. CDR3 sequence reads: CASSLRLAGGRPDTQYF. CDR3 in DNA: TGTGCCAGCAGCTTACGGCTAGCGGGGGGCCGCCCAGATACGCAGTATTTT.

The chain employs TRBV9 and TRBJ1-2; TRBD1 is a possible D gene (6 bases). V lost 4 bases and J lost 3, with 19 bases in between. The CDR3 runs to 16 residues. CDR1 is SGDLS and CDR2 is YYNGEE in the germline V gene. In nucleotides, the CDR3 is TGTGCCAGCAGCCCCCGTAGTGGGGGCTACGACTATGGCTACACCTTC. Translation gives CASSPRSGGYDYGYTF.

The rearrangement joins TRBV5-6 to TRBJ2-3; the D is unclear. Trimming took off 3 bases at V and 2 bases at J, with 10 bases between the two ends. Germline CDR1 SGHDT, CDR2 YYEEEE. This CDR3 is 14 amino acids long. The CDR3 loop is CASSWVGDTDTQYF. CDR3 in DNA: TGTGCCAGCAGCTGGGTAGGTGACACAGATACGCAGTATTTT.

J is TRBJ2-1 and V is TRBV5-4; D might be TRBD2 (5 bases). Trimming cost V 4 bases and J 2 bases, with 10 bases left between them. The CDR3 contains 14 residues. Germline CDR1 SGHNT, CDR2 YYREEE (reference sequence). CDR3 coding DNA: TGTGCCAGCAGCCCGGAGGTCGCCTACAATGAGCAGTTCTTC. Translation gives CASSPEVAYNEQFF.

J is TRBJ2-1 and V is TRBV4-2, with D unresolved. Trimming shortened V by 0 bases and J by 4 bases, and 10 bases separated the two germline ends. This CDR3 contains 15 residues. Germline V gives CDR1 LGHNA, CDR2 YNFKEQ. CDR3 in DNA: TGTGCCAGCAGCCAAGAGTCATGGGGTTACAATGAGCAGTTCTTC. Translated, it gives CASSQESWGYNEQFF.

Written as DNA, the CDR3 is TGCGCCAGCAGCTTGAATCCGGAGTCCTACAATGAGCAGTTCTTC. This encodes CASSLNPESYNEQFF. The V and J genes are TRBV5-1 and TRBJ2-1; D ambiguous. Between the trimmed V and J ends, which lost 1 base and 1 base, there was a span of 9 bases. CDR1 SGHRS and CDR2 YFSETQ come from the germline V gene. This CDR3 spans 15 amino acids. The variable domain in full, completed from reference TRBV5-1 and TRBJ2-1, reads KAGVTQTPRYLIKTRGQQVTLSCSPISGHRSVSWYQQTPGQGLQFLFEYFSETQRNKGNFPGRFSGRQFSNSRSEMNVSTLELGDSALYLCASSLNPESYNEQFFGPGTRLTVL.

The chain employs TRBV18 and TRBJ2-7, with a weak D call TRBD2 (6 bases). V was clipped by 2 bases and J by 6 bases, with 8 bases between them. Germline V gives CDR1 KGHSH, CDR2 LQKENI. The CDR3 loop spans 12 amino acids. The CDR3 sequence is CASSPMRGEQYF. The CDR3 DNA follows: TGTGCCAGCTCACCAATGCGGGGCGAGCAGTACTTC. Complete variable domain (other parts from reference TRBV18 and TRBJ2-7): NAGVMQNPRHLVRRRGQEARLRCSPMKGHSHVYWYRQLPEEGLKFMVYLQKENIIDESGMPKERFSAEFPKEGPSILRIQQVVRGDSAAYFCASSPMRGEQYFGPGTRLTVT.

V usage is TRBV19 and J usage is TRBJ1-2, with TRBD1 as a possible D gene (5 bases). The CDR3 consists of 14 residues. The germline V and J ends were trimmed by 3 bases and 4 bases, with 12 bases remaining between them. Germline V gene lookup returns CDR1 LNHDA and CDR2 SQIVND (reference sequence). CDR3 bases: TGTGCCAGTAGTATGGGCAGGGCGACCTATGGCTACACCTTC. Protein product: CASSMGRATYGYTF. Using reference TRBV19 and TRBJ1-2 for the parts outside the CDR3, the full variable domain is DGGITQSPKYLFRKEGQNVTLSCEQNLNHDAMYWYRQDPGQGLRLIYYSQIVNDFQKGDIAEGYSVSREKKESFPLTVTSAQKNPTAFYLCASSMGRATYGYTFGSGTRLTVV.

The chain uses TRBV28 and TRBJ1-3; 8 bases line up with TRBD1. CDR1 and CDR2 from the germline V gene are MDHEN and SYDVKM. With 5 bases clipped from V and 5 bases from J, the junction kept 11 bases outside the gene matches. CDR3 length: 16 amino acids. CDR3 coding DNA: TGTGCCAGCAGTCCTACCGGACAGGGAGGGCGAAACACCATATATTTT. This codes for CASSPTGQGGRNTIYF.

This clone was seen only once. The J gene is TRBJ2-2, the V gene TRBV2, with D perhaps TRBD1 (5 bases). Trimming pared 6 bases from V and 0 bases from J, leaving 11 bases between. This CDR3 has 15 amino acids. The germline CDR1 and CDR2 sequences are SNHLY and FYNNEI. The CDR3 reads CASRPTGANTGELFF. CDR3 DNA sequence: TGTGCCAGCAGGCCTACAGGTGCGAACACCGGGGAGCTGTTTTTT. The entire variable domain, with the rest obtained from reference TRBV2 and TRBJ2-2, is as follows: EPEVTQTPSHQVTQMGQEVILRCVPISNHLYFYWYRQILGQKVEFLVSFYNNEISEKSEIFDDQFSVERPDGSNFTLKIRSTKLEDSAMYFCASRPTGANTGELFFGEGSRLTVL.

The chain carries TRBV19 and TRBJ2-3; D possibly corresponds to TRBD1 (5 bases). Trimming cost V 6 bases and J 2 bases, with 15 bases left between them. Germline V gene lookup returns CDR1 LNHDA and CDR2 SQIVND (reference sequence). The CDR3 is made up of 15 amino acids. The CDR3 region is CASSPTESITDTQYF. The DNA for the CDR3 is TGTGCCAGTAGCCCGACAGAATCGATCACAGATACGCAGTATTTT.

The chain combines TRBV18 with TRBJ2-7; 8 bases match TRBD2. Germline CDR1 is KGHSH and CDR2 is LQKENI. The J segment lost 1 base and the V segment lost 7 bases, leaving 6 bases of the junction unmatched. The CDR3 spans 14 residues. In nucleotides, the CDR3 is TGTGCCAGCTTCGGGAGGGTAGGGTCCTACGAGCAGTACTTC. Protein sequence: CASFGRVGSYEQYF.

The chain has TRBV9 and TRBJ2-1, with TRBD2 matching over 9 bases. Germline V CDR1 and CDR2: SGDLS, YYNGEE. V was clipped by 4 bases and J by 4 bases; unmatched bases: 9. The CDR3 covers 16 residues. The CDR3 bases are TGTGCCAGCAGCCTGGGACTAGCATGGGTGTACAATGAGCAGTTCTTC. Its protein product is CASSLGLAWVYNEQFF. Supplemented by reference TRBV9 and TRBJ2-1, the full variable domain reads DSGVTQTPKHLITATGQRVTLRCSPRSGDLSVYWYQQSLDQGLQFLIQYYNGEERAKGNILERFSAQQFPDLHSELNLSSLELGDSALYFCASSLGLAWVYNEQFFGPGTRLTVL.